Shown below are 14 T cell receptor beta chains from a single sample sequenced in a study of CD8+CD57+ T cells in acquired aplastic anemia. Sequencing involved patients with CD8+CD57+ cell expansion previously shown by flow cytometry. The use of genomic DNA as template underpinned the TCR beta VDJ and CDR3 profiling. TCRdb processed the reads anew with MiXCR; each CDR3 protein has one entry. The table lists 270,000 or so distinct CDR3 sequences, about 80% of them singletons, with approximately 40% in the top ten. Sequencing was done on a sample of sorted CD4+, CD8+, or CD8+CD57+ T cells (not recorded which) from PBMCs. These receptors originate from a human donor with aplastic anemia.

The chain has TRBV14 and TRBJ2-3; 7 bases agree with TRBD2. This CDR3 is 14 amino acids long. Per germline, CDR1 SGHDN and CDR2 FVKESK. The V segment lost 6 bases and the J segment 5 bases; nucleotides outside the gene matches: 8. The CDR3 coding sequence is TGTGCCAGCAGAGCGGGACCCTTGGGAGATACGCAGTATTTT. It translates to CASRAGPLGDTQYF.

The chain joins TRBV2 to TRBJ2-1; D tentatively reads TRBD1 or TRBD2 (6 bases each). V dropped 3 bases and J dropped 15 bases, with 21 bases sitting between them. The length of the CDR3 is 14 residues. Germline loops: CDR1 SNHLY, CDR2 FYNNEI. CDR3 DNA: TGTGCCAGCAGTGATGGGGGGCTACATAATGAGTTGTTCTTC. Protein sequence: CASSDGGLHNELFF. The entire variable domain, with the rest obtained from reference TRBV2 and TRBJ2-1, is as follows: EPEVTQTPSHQVTQMGQEVILRCVPISNHLYFYWYRQILGQKVEFLVSFYNNEISEKSEIFDDQFSVERPDGSNFTLKIRSTKLEDSAMYFCASSDGGLHNELFFGPGTRLTVL.

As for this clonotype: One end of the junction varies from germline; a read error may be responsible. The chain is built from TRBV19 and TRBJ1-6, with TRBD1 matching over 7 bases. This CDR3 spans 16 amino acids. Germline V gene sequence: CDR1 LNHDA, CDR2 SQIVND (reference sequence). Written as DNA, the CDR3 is TGTGCCAGTAGTATGTCCGACAGGGTAATATTTTCACCCCCCCACTTT. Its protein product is CASSMSDRVIFSPPHF.

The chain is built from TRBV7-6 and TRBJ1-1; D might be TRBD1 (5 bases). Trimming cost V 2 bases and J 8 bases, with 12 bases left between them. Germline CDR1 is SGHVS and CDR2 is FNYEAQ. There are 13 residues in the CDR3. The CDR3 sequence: CASSLRAGTEAFF. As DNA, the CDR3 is TGTGCCAGCAGCTTACGGGCAGGGACGGAAGCTTTCTTT.

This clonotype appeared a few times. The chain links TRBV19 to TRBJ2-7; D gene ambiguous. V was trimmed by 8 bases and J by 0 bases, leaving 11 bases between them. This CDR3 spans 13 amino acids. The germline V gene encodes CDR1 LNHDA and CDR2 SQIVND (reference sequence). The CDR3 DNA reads TGTGCCAGTTCCCGGACCGTCTCCTACGAGCAGTACTTC. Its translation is CASSRTVSYEQYF. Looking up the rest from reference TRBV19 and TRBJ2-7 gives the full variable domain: DGGITQSPKYLFRKEGQNVTLSCEQNLNHDAMYWYRQDPGQGLRLIYYSQIVNDFQKGDIAEGYSVSREKKESFPLTVTSAQKNPTAFYLCASSRTVSYEQYFGPGTRLTVT.

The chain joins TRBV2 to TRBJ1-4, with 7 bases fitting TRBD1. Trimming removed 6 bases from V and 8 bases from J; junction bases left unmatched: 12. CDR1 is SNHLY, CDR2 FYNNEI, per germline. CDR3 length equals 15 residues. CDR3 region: CASSASTQGWEKLFF. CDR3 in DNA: TGTGCCAGCAGCGCAAGTACACAGGGGTGGGAAAAACTGTTTTTT.

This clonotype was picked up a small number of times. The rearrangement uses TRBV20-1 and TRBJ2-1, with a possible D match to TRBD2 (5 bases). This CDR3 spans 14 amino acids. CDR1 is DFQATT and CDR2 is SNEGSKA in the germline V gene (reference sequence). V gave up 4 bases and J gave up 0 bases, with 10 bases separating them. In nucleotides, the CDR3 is TGCAGTGCTATCGGGGATAGCTCCTACAATGAGCAGTTCTTC. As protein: CSAIGDSSYNEQFF.

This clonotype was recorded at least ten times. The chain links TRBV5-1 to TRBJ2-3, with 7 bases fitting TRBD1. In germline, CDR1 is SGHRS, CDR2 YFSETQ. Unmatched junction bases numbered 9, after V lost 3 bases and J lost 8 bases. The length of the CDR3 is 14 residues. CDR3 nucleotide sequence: TGCGCCAGCAGCTCAAACAGGGGCAACTCTACGCAGTATTTT. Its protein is CASSSNRGNSTQYF.

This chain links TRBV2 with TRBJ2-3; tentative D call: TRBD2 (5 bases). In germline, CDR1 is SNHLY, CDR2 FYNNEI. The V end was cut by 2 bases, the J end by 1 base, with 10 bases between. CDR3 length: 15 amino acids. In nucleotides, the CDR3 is TGTGCCAGCAGTGAATGGAGGACGGGCACAGATACGCAGTATTTT. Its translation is CASSEWRTGTDTQYF.

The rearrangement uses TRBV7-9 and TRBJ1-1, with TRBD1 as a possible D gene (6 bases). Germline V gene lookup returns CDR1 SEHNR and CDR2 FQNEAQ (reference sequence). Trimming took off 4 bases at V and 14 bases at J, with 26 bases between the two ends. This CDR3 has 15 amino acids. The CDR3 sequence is CASSCELGAKDAPFF. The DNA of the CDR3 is TGTGCCAGCAGCTGCGAACTGGGGGCGAAAGATGCCCCGTTCTTT.

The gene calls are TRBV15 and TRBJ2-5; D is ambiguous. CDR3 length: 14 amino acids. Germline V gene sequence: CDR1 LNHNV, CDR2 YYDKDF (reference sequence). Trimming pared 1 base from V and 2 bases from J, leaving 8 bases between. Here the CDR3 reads CATSRATEQETQYF. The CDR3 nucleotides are TGTGCCACCAGCAGAGCCACGGAGCAAGAGACCCAGTACTTC.

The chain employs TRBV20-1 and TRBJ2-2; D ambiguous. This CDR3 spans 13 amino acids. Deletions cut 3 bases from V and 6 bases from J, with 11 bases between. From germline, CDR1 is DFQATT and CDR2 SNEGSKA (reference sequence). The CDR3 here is CSARGIEAGELFF. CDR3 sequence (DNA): TGCAGTGCTAGGGGGATTGAGGCCGGGGAGCTGTTTTTT.

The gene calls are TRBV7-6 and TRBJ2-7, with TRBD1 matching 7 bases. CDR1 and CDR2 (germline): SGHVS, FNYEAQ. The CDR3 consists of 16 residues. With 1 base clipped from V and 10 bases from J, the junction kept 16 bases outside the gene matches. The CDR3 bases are TGTGCCAGCAGCTTAGAGGGGGCAGGCACTGAAGCTTTCCAGTACGTC. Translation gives CASSLEGAGTEAFQYV.

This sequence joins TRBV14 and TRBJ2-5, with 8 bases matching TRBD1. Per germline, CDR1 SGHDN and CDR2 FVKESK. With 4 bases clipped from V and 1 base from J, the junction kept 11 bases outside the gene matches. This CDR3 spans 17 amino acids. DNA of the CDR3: TGTGCCAGCAGCCGAGTTTCCGGGACAGGCGTCCAAGAGACCCAGTACTTC. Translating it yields CASSRVSGTGVQETQYF.